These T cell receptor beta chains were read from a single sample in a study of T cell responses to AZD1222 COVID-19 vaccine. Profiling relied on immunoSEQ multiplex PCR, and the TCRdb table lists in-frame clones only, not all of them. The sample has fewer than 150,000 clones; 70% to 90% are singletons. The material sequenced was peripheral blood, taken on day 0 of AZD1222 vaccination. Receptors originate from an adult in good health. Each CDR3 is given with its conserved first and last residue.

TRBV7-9 CASSERTGATSNYGYTF
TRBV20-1 CSASPTGQGKYF
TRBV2 CASIHSSYEQYF
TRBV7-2 CASSSPAGTQYF
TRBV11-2 CASSPTENTEAFF
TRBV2 CASSGGQYRETQYF
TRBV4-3 CASSQDRSFFGGREYEQYF
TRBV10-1 CARGPRALHPF
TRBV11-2 CASSLLNTEAFF
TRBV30 CAWSGAAEVNYGYTF
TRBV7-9 CASSSTNEKLFF
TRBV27 CASSPGTGGRVSNQPQHF
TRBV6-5 CASMRLAGVQFF
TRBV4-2 CASSQGKRTSTDTQYF
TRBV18 CASSPQRSDRAHGYTF
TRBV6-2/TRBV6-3 CASSLVGLSYEQYF
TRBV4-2 CASSQEREVSYEQYF
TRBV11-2 CASSLTRYTPYEQYF
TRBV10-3 CAIKEVGQSTEAFF
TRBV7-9 CASSPGTFDYTF
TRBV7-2 CASSDTPTGEKLFF
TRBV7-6 CASSSARGANTEAFF
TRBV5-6 CASSLEGRGYTF
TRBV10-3 CAITIGTLGTYNEQFF
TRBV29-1 CSVESGPTGELFF
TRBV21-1 CASSNGQGSTEAFF
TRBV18 CASSPLQETQYF
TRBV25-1 CASSSRLGINTIYF
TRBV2 CASSSTGTYYNQPQHF
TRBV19 CASTARGSYNSPLHF
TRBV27 CASSGKQGGNEKLFF